These 27 T cell receptor beta chains share one sample of origin, sequenced in a study of blood T cell repertoires in COVID-19. Assay used: immunoSEQ multiplex PCR; TCRdb lists only in-frame clones, some missing. The repertoire holds about 59,000 clones, with about 80% as singletons. Sequencing was done on a sample of peripheral blood. Receptor source: a woman of 80 years or more with acute or convalescent COVID-19.

The genes are TRBV5-6 and TRBJ2-1, with 8 nucleotides matching TRBD1. The CDR3 has 13 residues. CDR1 SGHDT and CDR2 YYEEEE come from the germline V gene. Trimming cost V 0 bases and J 13 bases; bases outside gene matches: 6. The chain's CDR3 is CASSLEGRGQQFF. The CDR3 DNA reads as TGTGCCAGCAGCTTGGAAGGCAGGGGGCAACAGTTCTTC.

The genes are TRBV23-1 and TRBJ1-5, with a weak D call TRBD1 (5 bases). TRBV23-1 is labeled an ORF, and its function is uncertain. The CDR3 runs 15 residues. The V gene lost 3 bases and the J gene lost 4 bases, with 13 bases spanning the gap. The CDR3 coding sequence is TGCGCCAGCAGTCATCTGGGGGAGGGGAATCAGCCCCAGCATTTT. It specifies CASSHLGEGNQPQHF.

V and J are TRBV11-2 and TRBJ2-3; unclear D gene. Germline CDR1 is SGHAT and CDR2 is FQNNGV. The V end lost 1 base, the J end lost 2 bases, and 7 bases lay between the germline ends. The CDR3 is 14 residues long. This chain's CDR3 is CASSLVVLTDTQYF. The CDR3 nucleotides are TGTGCCAGCAGCTTAGTAGTACTCACAGATACGCAGTATTTT.

The genes are TRBV19 and TRBJ2-5; 9 bases map to TRBD2. The CDR3 consists of 15 residues. The J segment lost 5 bases and the V segment lost 7 bases, leaving 11 bases of the junction unmatched. The V gene's germline CDR1 is LNHDA and CDR2 SQIVND (reference sequence). CDR3 in DNA: TGTGCCAGTACCACTACCGGGACTAGCCCCGAGACCCAGTACTTC. This sequence encodes CASTTTGTSPETQYF.

The chain links TRBV5-6 to TRBJ1-5; D not certain. Trimming stripped 4 bases from V and 1 base from J, with 6 bases between. The CDR3 sequence is 13 residues long. Germline CDR1 reads SGHDT; CDR2 reads YYEEEE. CDR3 DNA: TGTGCCAGCAGCCTGCAGAGCAATCAGCCCCAGCATTTT. Its translation is CASSLQSNQPQHF.

On this clone itself: The sample contains more than one DNA sequence encoding this CDR3. The chain joins TRBV7-3 to TRBJ2-3, with a weak D call TRBD2 (6 bases). The germline V gene encodes CDR1 SGHTA and CDR2 FQGTGA. Trimming stripped 2 bases from V and 0 bases from J, with 9 bases between. This CDR3 is 15 amino acids long. The CDR3 spells CASSLSGGSTDTQYF. The CDR3 DNA reads as TGTGCCAGCAGCTTATCCGGGGGAAGCACAGATACGCAGTATTTT. Supplemented by reference TRBV7-3 and TRBJ2-3, the full variable domain reads GAGVSQTPSNKVTEKGKYVELRCDPISGHTALYWYRQSLGQGPEFLIYFQGTGAADDSGLPNDRFFAVRPEGSVSTLKIQRTERGDSAVYLCASSLSGGSTDTQYFGPGTRLTVL.

V and J are TRBV4-1 and TRBJ2-1; 13 nucleotides align to TRBD2. This CDR3 contains 18 residues. Unmatched junction bases numbered 8, after V lost 0 bases and J lost 6 bases. CDR1 and CDR2 (germline): MGHRA, YSYEKL. CDR3 region: CASSQDAQRTSGSNEQFF. CDR3 sequence (DNA): TGCGCCAGCAGCCAAGATGCCCAGAGGACTAGCGGGAGCAATGAGCAGTTCTTC.

This rearrangement joins TRBV7-2 to TRBJ1-2; weak D call: TRBD1 (5 bases). From germline, CDR1 is SGHTA and CDR2 FQGNSA. Trimming removed 2 bases at V and 4 bases at J, with 11 bases between. The length of the CDR3 is 14 residues. The CDR3 DNA reads as TGTGCCAGCAGCTTACAGGGTGGCGGCTATGGCTACACCTTC. It codes for CASSLQGGGYGYTF.

A remark on this clone: The same CDR3 arises from other DNA sequences in this sample as well. The chain is built from TRBV21-1 and TRBJ2-5; TRBD2 is taken as the D call from the table, unchecked against the DNA. TRBV21-1 is a listed pseudogene. The CDR3 has 16 residues. The CDR3 sequence: CASSTPLAGDGETQYF. CDR3 coding DNA: TGTGCCAGCAGCACTCCCCTAGCGGGAGACGGTGAGACCCAGTACTTC.

This clone was observed a single time. The chain employs TRBV5-6 and TRBJ2-6; 8 positions match TRBD1. Germline-derived CDR1 and CDR2 are SGHDT and YYEEEE. The CDR3 has 17 amino acids. V lost 5 bases, J lost 0 bases, and 7 bases stayed unmatched. In DNA, the CDR3 is TGTGCCAGCAGGTTGCAGGGGGCCCTCTCTGGGGCCAACGTCCTGACTTTC. Protein: CASRLQGALSGANVLTF.

This chain links TRBV5-1 with TRBJ2-7, with D perhaps TRBD1 (6 bases). V lost 0 bases and J 2 bases, leaving 12 bases between the germline ends. Germline assignment: CDR1 SGHRS and CDR2 YFSETQ. The CDR3 contains 15 residues. The CDR3 protein is CASSLAAGATYEQYF. The CDR3 DNA is TGCGCCAGCAGCTTGGCCGCAGGGGCCACCTACGAGCAGTACTTC.

The CDR3, as DNA: TGTGCCAGCAAGTCGGGATACACCGGGGAGCTGTTTTTT. Amino acid sequence: CASKSGYTGELFF. This chain links TRBV28 with TRBJ2-2; possible D gene TRBD2, 5 bases. V was trimmed by 7 bases and J by 3 bases, leaving 9 bases between them. Per the germline V gene, CDR1 is MDHEN and CDR2 is SYDVKM. The CDR3 runs 13 residues.

This clone has a handful of counts. The chain couples TRBV5-1 to TRBJ1-2; 8 bases line up with TRBD1. Per the germline V gene, CDR1 is SGHRS and CDR2 is YFSETQ. The CDR3 consists of 15 residues. V was clipped by 0 bases and J by 5 bases; unmatched bases: 6. CDR3 residues: CASSLGTGRFYGYTF. The CDR3 DNA reads as TGCGCCAGCAGCTTGGGGACAGGGCGTTTTTATGGCTACACCTTC.

The rearrangement links TRBV28 to TRBJ1-1; no clear D. Germline CDR1 is MDHEN and CDR2 is SYDVKM. Trimming removed 2 bases at V and 8 bases at J, with 6 bases between. This CDR3 is built from 11 residues. CDR3 region: CASSLPQEAFF. DNA of the CDR3: TGTGCCAGCAGTTTACCCCAGGAAGCTTTCTTT.

The chain recombines TRBV3-1 (or the pseudogene TRBV3-2) with TRBJ2-1, with 8 bases identical to TRBD2. CDR1 is LGHDT, CDR2 YNNKEL, per germline (reference sequence). CDR3 length equals 16 residues. V was pared by 0 bases and J by 6 bases, with 7 bases of the junction left unmatched. This CDR3 is CASSQDLGTRANEQFF. CDR3 sequence (DNA): TGTGCCAGCAGCCAAGATCTTGGGACTAGGGCCAATGAGCAGTTCTTC.

DNA for the CDR3: TGTGCCAGCAGCTCCAGCGGGGCTTTCACAGATACGCAGTATTTT. Protein product: CASSSSGAFTDTQYF. The chain carries TRBV5-4 and TRBJ2-3; 7 bases agree with TRBD2. V shed 3 bases and J 2 bases; nucleotides not matched to a gene: 6. Per germline, CDR1 SGHNT and CDR2 YYREEE (reference sequence). The CDR3 loop spans 15 amino acids.

The chain carries TRBV6-1 and TRBJ2-7; TRBD2 matches 12 bases. This CDR3 has 15 residues. Trimming at V came to 4 bases and at J to 4 bases, leaving 5 bases not matched to a gene. CDR1 is MNHNS, CDR2 SASEGT, per germline. CDR3: CASSGALAGGYEQYF. For the CDR3, the DNA is TGTGCCAGCAGTGGAGCCCTAGCGGGAGGGTACGAGCAGTACTTC.

The rearrangement links TRBV30 to TRBJ1-5; TRBD1 aligns across 11 bases. Trimming cost V 3 bases and J 6 bases; bases outside gene matches: 4. The CDR3 extends over 14 amino acids. The germline V gene has CDR1 GTSNPN and CDR2 SVGIG (reference sequence). DNA for the CDR3: TGTGCCTGGAGCCGGGACAGGGGGACTCAGCCCCAGCATTTT. It translates to CAWSRDRGTQPQHF.

The rearrangement links TRBV7-2 to TRBJ2-2, with D perhaps matching TRBD2 (6 bases). Trimming took off 3 bases at V and 7 bases at J, with 15 bases between the two ends. The CDR3 consists of 15 residues. The germline V gene has CDR1 SGHTA and CDR2 FQGNSA. In nucleotides, the CDR3 is TGTGCCAGCAGCTTGACACTGACGGAGGGCGGGGAGCTGTTTTTT. This translates into CASSLTLTEGGELFF.

V is TRBV29-1 and J is TRBJ2-3, with D tentatively TRBD2 (5 bases). V was cut by 7 bases and J by 5 bases, with 16 bases left in between. CDR1 SQVTM and CDR2 ANQGSEA come from the germline V gene. There are 13 residues in the CDR3. The CDR3 sequence is CSAARGSGDTQYF. The CDR3 DNA sequence: TGCAGCGCCGCACGGGGTTCCGGAGATACGCAGTATTTT.

The chain has TRBV18 and TRBJ2-3, with D maybe TRBD2 (5 bases). This CDR3 region has 14 residues. CDR1 KGHSH and CDR2 LQKENI come from the germline V gene. V lost 8 bases to trimming and J lost 3 bases, with 15 bases between them. For the CDR3, the DNA is TGTGCCAGCGGTCTCCAGCGGCAGACAGATACGCAGTATTTT. This gives the protein CASGLQRQTDTQYF.

V usage is TRBV28 and J usage is TRBJ2-7, with 11 bases matching TRBD2. V gave up 3 bases and J gave up 0 bases; unmatched junction bases: 4. In germline, CDR1 is MDHEN, CDR2 SYDVKM. CDR3 length equals 16 residues. CDR3 DNA sequence: TGTGCCAGCAGTTTGGGCACTAGCGGGAGCTCCTACGAGCAGTACTTC. As protein: CASSLGTSGSSYEQYF.

The chain is built from TRBV11-2 and TRBJ2-2, with D possibly matching TRBD2 (5 bases). Trimming took off 6 bases at V and 3 bases at J, with 11 bases between the two ends. Germline V lookup: CDR1 SGHAT, CDR2 FQNNGV. This CDR3 spans 14 amino acids. In DNA, the CDR3 is TGTGCCAGCAGACCCGGACTGCACACCGGGGAGCTGTTTTTT. Protein product: CASRPGLHTGELFF.

The J gene is TRBJ2-7, the V gene TRBV6-2 or TRBV6-3; TRBD2 might be the D (6 bases). This CDR3 spans 14 amino acids. The V and J ends lost 2 bases and 8 bases respectively, with 16 bases between them. Per germline, CDR1 MNHEY and CDR2 SVGEGT. In DNA form, the CDR3 reads TGTGCCAGCAGTTACGGTCGGAGGGAAAGGCAGCAGTACTTC. Translated: CASSYGRRERQQYF.

The rearrangement joins TRBV28 to TRBJ2-1; D is unresolved. The V end was cut by 8 bases, the J end by 7 bases, with 6 bases between. CDR3 size: 10 residues. The V gene's germline CDR1 is MDHEN and CDR2 SYDVKM. CDR3 protein: CASVSNEQFF. The CDR3, as DNA: TGTGCCAGCGTTTCAAATGAGCAGTTCTTC.

The genes are TRBV7-2 and TRBJ2-1, with 9 bases that match TRBD2. V shed 1 base, J shed 9 bases, and the junction held 7 bases outside the gene matches. The CDR3 covers 15 residues. Germline CDR1 and CDR2: SGHTA and FQGNSA. The CDR3, as DNA: TGTGCCAGCAGCTTAGGGTTAGCGGGAGTTAGTGAGCAGTTCTTC. Its protein product is CASSLGLAGVSEQFF. The complete variable domain, with remaining parts taken from reference TRBV7-2 and TRBJ2-1, reads GAGVSQSPSNKVTEKGKDVELRCDPISGHTALYWYRQSLGQGLEFLIYFQGNSAPDKSGLPSDRFSAERTGGSVSTLTIQRTQQEDSAVYLCASSLGLAGVSEQFFGPGTRLTVL.

The chain links TRBV18 to TRBJ2-2; 10 bases align to TRBD2. The germline gives CDR1 KGHSH, CDR2 LQKENI. V was clipped by 4 bases and J by 3 bases; unmatched bases: 5. CDR3 length: 16 amino acids. The CDR3 region is CASSQTLAGDTGELFF. CDR3 in DNA: TGTGCCAGCTCACAGACTCTAGCGGGGGACACCGGGGAGCTGTTTTTT.